What follows are 14 T cell receptor beta chains derived from one specimen sequenced in a study of T-cell memory formation after mild COVID-19. MiXCR, applied by TCRdb to the 5' RACE reads, yields one record per CDR3 protein. Here the sample spans fewer than 350,000 distinct CDR3 sequences, about a sixth being singletons. Sample: PBMCs or a T cell subset sorted from them (not recorded which). The receptors shown here come from a man between 18 and 29 years old who had mild COVID-19 (a few samples of this study predate the infection). Cell type and time point are not known.

This sequence joins TRBV2 and TRBJ2-7; D is unresolved. CDR3 size: 14 residues. Germline CDR1 reads SNHLY; CDR2 reads FYNNEI. Trimming removed 3 bases at V and 0 bases at J, with 9 bases between. The chain's CDR3 is CASSDLGPSYEQYF. DNA of the CDR3: TGTGCCAGCAGTGATTTGGGTCCCTCCTACGAGCAGTACTTC.

This clonotype occurred a few times. The chain is built from TRBV4-3 and TRBJ2-2; D call uncertain. The CDR3 extends over 18 amino acids. Between the trimmed V and J ends, which lost 2 bases and 6 bases, there was a span of 22 bases. Germline V lookup: CDR1 LGHNA, CDR2 YSLEER. CDR3 protein: CASSQRDNMYGLPGELFF. CDR3 DNA sequence: TGCGCCAGCAGCCAACGAGATAATATGTACGGGCTCCCCGGGGAGCTGTTTTTT.

The gene calls are TRBV30 and TRBJ1-4; no reliable D call. Germline V CDR1 and CDR2: GTSNPN, SVGIG (reference sequence). Trimming cost V 5 bases and J 2 bases, with 9 bases left between them. The CDR3 extends over 13 amino acids. CDR3 nucleotide sequence: TGTGCCTGGTCAGGAGGTACTAATGAAAAACTGTTTTTT. It codes for CAWSGGTNEKLFF.

The chain recombines TRBV7-9 with TRBJ2-7, with D unresolved. Germline CDR1 SEHNR, CDR2 FQNEAQ (reference sequence). V was shortened by 1 base and J by 6 bases, with 10 bases between the two germline ends. This CDR3 spans 13 amino acids. In DNA form, the CDR3 reads TGTGCCAGCAGCTTAGTCGGCGGTGTCGAGCAGTACTTC. This translates into CASSLVGGVEQYF.

This clonotype was seen repeatedly, ten times or more. The J gene is TRBJ2-5, the V gene TRBV12-3 or TRBV12-4; perhaps TRBD2 as D (6 bases). This CDR3 is 13 amino acids long. The V end lost 4 bases, the J end lost 1 base, and 7 bases lay between the germline ends. CDR3 DNA sequence: TGTGCCAGCAGTTCGACTAGCCAAGAGACCCAGTACTTC. Translation: CASSSTSQETQYF.

Only a few counts were recorded for this clonotype. This chain uses TRBV5-1 with TRBJ1-2; TRBD1 matches at 7 bases. CDR1 is SGHRS and CDR2 is YFSETQ in the germline V gene. The CDR3 spans 15 residues. Losses at the gene ends were 1 base for V and 2 bases for J; bases not matched to a gene: 5. CDR3 in DNA: TGCGCCAGCAGCTTGCTCCCGGGACAGAACTATGGCTACACCTTC. Translating gives CASSLLPGQNYGYTF.

V gene TRBV5-1 combines with J gene TRBJ1-1; D perhaps matches TRBD1 (5 bases). CDR3 length: 15 residues. Germline values: CDR1 SGHRS, CDR2 YFSETQ. V was pared by 0 bases and J by 3 bases, with 12 bases between. CDR3 amino acids: CASSLAGGRDTEAFF. The CDR3 bases are TGCGCCAGCAGCTTGGCCGGGGGACGCGACACTGAAGCTTTCTTT.

This chain joins TRBV7-3 and TRBJ2-5; D gene uncertain. Germline loops: CDR1 SGHTA, CDR2 FQGTGA. V was cut by 5 bases and J by 6 bases, with 13 bases left in between. This CDR3 region has 13 residues. The CDR3 loop is CASSLTRTQTQYF. The CDR3 DNA follows: TGTGCCAGCAGCCTGACACGGACGCAGACCCAGTACTTC.

Many counts were recorded for this clonotype. The chain has TRBV7-8 and TRBJ1-5; D ambiguous. With 1 base removed from V and 6 bases from J, the gap between germline ends came to 7 bases. The germline V gene has CDR1 SGHVS and CDR2 FQNEAQ. The CDR3 consists of 13 residues. This chain's CDR3 is CASSLGRGQPQHF. The CDR3 DNA reads as TGTGCCAGCAGCTTAGGGCGGGGTCAGCCCCAGCATTTT.

The sample holds many counts of this clonotype. The chain combines TRBV7-3 with TRBJ2-6, with 11 positions matching TRBD1. CDR1 and CDR2 (germline): SGHTA, FQGTGA. The J segment lost 2 bases and the V segment lost 5 bases, leaving 8 bases of the junction unmatched. The CDR3 runs 18 residues. The CDR3 protein is CASSLRTGGGTGANVLTF. Here the CDR3 DNA reads TGTGCCAGCAGCCTCCGGACAGGGGGCGGTACTGGGGCCAACGTCCTGACTTTC.

This chain connects TRBV10-3 to TRBJ2-7, with unresolved D. The CDR3 has 12 residues. Trimming shortened V by 0 bases and J by 2 bases, and 2 bases separated the two germline ends. Germline V lookup: CDR1 ENHRY, CDR2 SYGVKD. DNA for the CDR3: TGTGCCATCAGTGAGTCAGCCTACGAGCAGTACGTC. Translated, it gives CAISESAYEQYV.

This clonotype has a handful of counts. The chain recombines TRBV5-1 with TRBJ2-3; D is unclear. The ends were cut back, 0 bases at V and 5 bases at J, with 10 bases in the middle. Germline V lookup: CDR1 SGHRS, CDR2 YFSETQ. The CDR3 has 14 amino acids. This chain's CDR3 is CASSLASGQDTQYF. The CDR3 nucleotides read TGCGCCAGCAGCTTGGCTTCGGGCCAAGATACGCAGTATTTT.

The sample holds a few counts of this clonotype. The gene calls are TRBV5-1 and TRBJ2-3; 7 bases agree with TRBD1. There are 16 residues in the CDR3. In germline, CDR1 is SGHRS, CDR2 YFSETQ. V gave up 0 bases and J gave up 4 bases; unmatched junction bases: 8. The CDR3 loop is CASSLGDRGTADTQYF. Written as DNA, the CDR3 is TGCGCCAGCAGCTTGGGGGACAGAGGGACGGCAGATACGCAGTATTTT.

There are a few counts of this clonotype. The chain links TRBV5-4 to TRBJ1-1; no clear D gene. Trimming removed 9 bases at V and 3 bases at J, with 21 bases between. This CDR3 is 15 amino acids long. Germline assignment: CDR1 SGHNT and CDR2 YYREEE (reference sequence). The CDR3 DNA follows: TGTGCCACCAGATGGGCAGGAGGCCGATACACTGAAGCTTTCTTT. This translates into CATRWAGGRYTEAFF.